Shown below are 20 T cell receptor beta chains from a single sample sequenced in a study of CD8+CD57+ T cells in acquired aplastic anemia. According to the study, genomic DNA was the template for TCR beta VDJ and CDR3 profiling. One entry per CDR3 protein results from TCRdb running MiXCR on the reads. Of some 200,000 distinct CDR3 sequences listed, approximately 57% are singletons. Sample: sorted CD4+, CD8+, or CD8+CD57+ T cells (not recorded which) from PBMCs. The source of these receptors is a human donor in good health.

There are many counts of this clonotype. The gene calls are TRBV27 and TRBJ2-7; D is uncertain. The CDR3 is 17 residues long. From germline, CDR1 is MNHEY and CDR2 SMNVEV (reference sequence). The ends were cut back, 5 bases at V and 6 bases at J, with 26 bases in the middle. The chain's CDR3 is CASSPTFPQIGPSEQYF. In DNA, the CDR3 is TGTGCCAGCAGTCCTACGTTCCCGCAGATTGGTCCAAGCGAGCAGTACTTC.

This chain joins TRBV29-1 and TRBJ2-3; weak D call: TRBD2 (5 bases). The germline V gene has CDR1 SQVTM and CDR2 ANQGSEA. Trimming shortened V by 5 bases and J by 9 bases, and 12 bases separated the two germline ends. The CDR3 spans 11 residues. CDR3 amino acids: CSVRTARTQYF. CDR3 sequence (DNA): TGCAGCGTTCGGACTGCCAGGACGCAGTATTTT.

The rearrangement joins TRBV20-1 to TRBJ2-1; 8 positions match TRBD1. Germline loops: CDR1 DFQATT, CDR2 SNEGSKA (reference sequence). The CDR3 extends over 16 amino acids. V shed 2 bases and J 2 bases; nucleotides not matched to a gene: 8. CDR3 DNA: TGCAGTGCTAGATACCGAGGACAGGGTGCCTACAATGAGCAGTTCTTC. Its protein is CSARYRGQGAYNEQFF.

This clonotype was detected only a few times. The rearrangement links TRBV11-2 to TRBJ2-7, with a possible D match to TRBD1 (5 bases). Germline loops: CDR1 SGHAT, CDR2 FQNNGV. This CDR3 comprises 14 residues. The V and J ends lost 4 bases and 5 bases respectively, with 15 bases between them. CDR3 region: CASSSGQTSHEQYF. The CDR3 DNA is TGTGCCAGCAGCTCCGGACAAACATCCCACGAGCAGTACTTC. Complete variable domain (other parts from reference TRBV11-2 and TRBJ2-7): EAGVAQSPRYKIIEKRQSVAFWCNPISGHATLYWYQQILGQGPKLLIQFQNNGVVDDSQLPKDRFSAERLKGVDSTLKIQPAKLEDSAVYLCASSSGQTSHEQYFGPGTRLTVT.

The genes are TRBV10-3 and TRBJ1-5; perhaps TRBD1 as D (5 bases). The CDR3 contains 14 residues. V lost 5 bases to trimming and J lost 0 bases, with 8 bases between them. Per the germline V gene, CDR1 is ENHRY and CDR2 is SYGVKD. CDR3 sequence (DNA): TGTGCCATCAGTAGGGACGGTAGCAATCAGCCCCAGCATTTT. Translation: CAISRDGSNQPQHF.

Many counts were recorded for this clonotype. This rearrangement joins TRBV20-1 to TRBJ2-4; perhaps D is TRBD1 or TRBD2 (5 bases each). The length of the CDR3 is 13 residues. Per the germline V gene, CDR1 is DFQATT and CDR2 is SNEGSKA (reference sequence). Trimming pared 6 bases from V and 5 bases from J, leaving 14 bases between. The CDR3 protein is CSAPGTDQNIQYF. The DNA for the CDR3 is TGCAGTGCCCCCGGGACGGACCAAAACATTCAGTACTTC.

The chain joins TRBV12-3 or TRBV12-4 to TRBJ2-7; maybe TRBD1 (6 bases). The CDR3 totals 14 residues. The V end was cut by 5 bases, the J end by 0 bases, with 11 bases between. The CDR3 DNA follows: TGTGCCAGCAGTACCACAGGGATCTCCTACGAGCAGTACTTC. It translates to CASSTTGISYEQYF.

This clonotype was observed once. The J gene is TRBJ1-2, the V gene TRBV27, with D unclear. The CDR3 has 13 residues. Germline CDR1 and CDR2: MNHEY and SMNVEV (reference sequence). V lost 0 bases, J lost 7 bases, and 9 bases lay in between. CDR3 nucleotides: TGTGCCAGCAGTTTATCGGGCCTAGCTGGCTACACCTTC. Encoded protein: CASSLSGLAGYTF.

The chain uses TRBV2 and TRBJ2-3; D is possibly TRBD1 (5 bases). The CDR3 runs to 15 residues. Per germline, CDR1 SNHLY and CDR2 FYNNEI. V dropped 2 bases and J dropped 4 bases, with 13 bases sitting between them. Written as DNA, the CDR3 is TGTGCCAGCAGTGAACAAGGGGCGGATGCAGATACGCAGTATTTT. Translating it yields CASSEQGADADTQYF.

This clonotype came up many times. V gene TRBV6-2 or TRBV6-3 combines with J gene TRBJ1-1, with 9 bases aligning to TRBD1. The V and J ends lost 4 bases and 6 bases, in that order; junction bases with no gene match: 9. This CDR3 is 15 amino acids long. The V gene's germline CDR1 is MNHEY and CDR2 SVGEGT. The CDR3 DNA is TGTGCCAGCAGTTCCGGATCCGGGACAGGGCCTGAAGCTTTCTTT. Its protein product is CASSSGSGTGPEAFF.

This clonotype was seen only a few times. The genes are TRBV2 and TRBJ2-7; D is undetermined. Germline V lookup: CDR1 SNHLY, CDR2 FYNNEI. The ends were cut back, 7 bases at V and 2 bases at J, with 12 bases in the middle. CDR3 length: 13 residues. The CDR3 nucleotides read TGTGCCAGCAATCCGGGTGCGACCTACGAGCAGTACTTC. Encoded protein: CASNPGATYEQYF.

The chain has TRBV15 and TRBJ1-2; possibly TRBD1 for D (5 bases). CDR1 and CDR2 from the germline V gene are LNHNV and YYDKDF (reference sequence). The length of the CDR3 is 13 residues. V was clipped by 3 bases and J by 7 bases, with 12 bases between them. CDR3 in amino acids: CATSRSPGTGYTF. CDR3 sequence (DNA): TGTGCCACCAGCAGGTCCCCAGGGACTGGCTACACCTTC. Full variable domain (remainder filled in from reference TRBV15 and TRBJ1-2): DAMVIQNPRYQVTQFGKPVTLSCSQTLNHNVMYWYQQKSSQAPKLLFHYYDKDFNNEADTPDNFQSRRPNTSFCFLDIRSPGLGDTAMYLCATSRSPGTGYTFGSGTRLTVV.

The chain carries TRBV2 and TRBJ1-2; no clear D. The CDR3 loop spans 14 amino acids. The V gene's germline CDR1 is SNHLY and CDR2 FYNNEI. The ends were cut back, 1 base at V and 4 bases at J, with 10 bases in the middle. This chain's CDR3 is CASSEDSIIYGYTF. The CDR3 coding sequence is TGTGCCAGCAGTGAAGACAGCATCATCTATGGCTACACCTTC.

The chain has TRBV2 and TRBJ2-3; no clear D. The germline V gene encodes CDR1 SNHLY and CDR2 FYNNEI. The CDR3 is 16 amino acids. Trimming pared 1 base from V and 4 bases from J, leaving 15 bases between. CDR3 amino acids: CASSEGLLPRADTQYF. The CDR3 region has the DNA TGTGCCAGCAGTGAAGGCCTACTTCCTCGGGCAGATACGCAGTATTTT. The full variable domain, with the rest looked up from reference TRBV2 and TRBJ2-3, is EPEVTQTPSHQVTQMGQEVILRCVPISNHLYFYWYRQILGQKVEFLVSFYNNEISEKSEIFDDQFSVERPDGSNFTLKIRSTKLEDSAMYFCASSEGLLPRADTQYFGPGTRLTVL.

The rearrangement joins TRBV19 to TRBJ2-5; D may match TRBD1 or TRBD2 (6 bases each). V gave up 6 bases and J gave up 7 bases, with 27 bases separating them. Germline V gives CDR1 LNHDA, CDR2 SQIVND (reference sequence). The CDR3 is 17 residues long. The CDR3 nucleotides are TGTGCCAGTAGGACAGGTTGGGGTACCGACGGGAGTGCGACCCAGTACTTC. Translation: CASRTGWGTDGSATQYF. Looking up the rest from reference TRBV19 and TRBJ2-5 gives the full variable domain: DGGITQSPKYLFRKEGQNVTLSCEQNLNHDAMYWYRQDPGQGLRLIYYSQIVNDFQKGDIAEGYSVSREKKESFPLTVTSAQKNPTAFYLCASRTGWGTDGSATQYFGPGTRLLVL.

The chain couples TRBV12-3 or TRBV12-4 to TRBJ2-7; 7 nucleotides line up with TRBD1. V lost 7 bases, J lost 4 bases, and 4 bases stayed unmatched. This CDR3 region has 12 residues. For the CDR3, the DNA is TGTGCCAGCATGGGACAGTCGTACGAGCAGTACTTC. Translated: CASMGQSYEQYF.

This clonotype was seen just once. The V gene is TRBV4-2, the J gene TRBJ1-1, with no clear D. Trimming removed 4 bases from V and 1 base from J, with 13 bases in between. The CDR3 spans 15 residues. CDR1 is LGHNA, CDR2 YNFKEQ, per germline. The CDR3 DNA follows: TGTGCCAGCAGCCCCCGCCCCGACCCGAACACTGAAGCTTTCTTT. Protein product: CASSPRPDPNTEAFF.

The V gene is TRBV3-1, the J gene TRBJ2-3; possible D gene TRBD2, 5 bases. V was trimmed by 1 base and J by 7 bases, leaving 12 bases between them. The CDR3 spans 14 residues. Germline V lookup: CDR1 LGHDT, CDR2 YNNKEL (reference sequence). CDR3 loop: CASSQGNSVNTQYF. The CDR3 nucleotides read TGTGCCAGCAGCCAAGGGAATAGCGTGAATACGCAGTATTTT.

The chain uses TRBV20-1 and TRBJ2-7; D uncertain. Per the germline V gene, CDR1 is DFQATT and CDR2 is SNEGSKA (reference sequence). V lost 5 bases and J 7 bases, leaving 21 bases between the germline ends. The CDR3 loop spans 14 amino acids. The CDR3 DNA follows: TGCAGTGCTCCGTTGTCGACCCGTGGACCAGAGCAGTACTTC. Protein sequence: CSAPLSTRGPEQYF.

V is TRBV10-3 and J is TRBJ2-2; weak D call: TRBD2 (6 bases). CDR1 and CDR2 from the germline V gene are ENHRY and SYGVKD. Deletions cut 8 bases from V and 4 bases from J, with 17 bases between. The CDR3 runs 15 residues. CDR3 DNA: TGTGCCATCCTGATCGAGGGACTCGGCACCGGGGAGCTGTTTTTT. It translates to CAILIEGLGTGELFF.